Listed below are T cell receptor beta chains from one sample, sequenced in a study of identical twins. Each CDR3 protein is one row after TCRdb ran MiXCR on the 5' RACE reads. The repertoire holds approximately 240,000 distinct CDR3 sequences, with 11% to 15% as singletons. The sample taken for sequencing was memory (CD45RO+) T cells sorted from blood. The origin of the receptors is a woman younger than 30 in good health. Both conserved end residues are part of each CDR3. The D gene is left open where the match is weak. Clone size, where shown, is once, few, many, or a class for clones that have expanded.

-	TRBV30	-	TRBJ1-6	CAWSVQGGTPLHF	TGTGCCTGGAGTGTACAGGGAGGGACACCCCTCCACTTT
-	TRBV20-1	TRBD2	TRBJ2-1	CSASSGLAGIYNEQFF	TGCAGTGCTAGTTCGGGACTAGCGGGAATCTACAATGAGCAGTTCTTC
many	TRBV12-3/TRBV12-4	TRBD1	TRBJ1-1	CASSQDRGLSEAFF	TGTGCCAGCAGTCAGGACAGGGGTCTTTCTGAAGCTTTCTTT
few	TRBV11-2	-	TRBJ1-5	CASSPGDQPQHF	TGTGCCAGCAGCCCAGGTGATCAGCCCCAGCATTTT
-	TRBV12-3/TRBV12-4	-	TRBJ2-7	CASGRGGQSPYEQYF	TGTGCCAGCGGACGTGGCGGACAGTCCCCCTACGAGCAGTACTTC
many	TRBV2	TRBD1	TRBJ1-1	CASSEPTGSRAFF	TGTGCCAGCAGTGAGCCGACAGGGTCTCGGGCTTTCTTT
few	TRBV29-1	-	TRBJ1-1	CSATDSWDTEAFF	TGCAGCGCCACGGACAGTTGGGACACTGAAGCTTTCTTT
few	TRBV12-3/TRBV12-4	-	TRBJ2-1	CASSLRDTVWINEQFF	TGTGCCAGCAGTTTGAGAGACACGGTGTGGATCAATGAGCAGTTCTTC
once	TRBV10-3	TRBD1	TRBJ1-1	CAISERTGEAFF	TGTGCCATCAGCGAAAGGACAGGGGAAGCTTTCTTT
few	TRBV3-1	-	TRBJ2-5	CASSQDWGNPQETQYF	TGTGCCAGCAGCCAAGATTGGGGGAACCCTCAAGAGACCCAGTACTTC
few	TRBV15	-	TRBJ1-5	CATSPRGGNQPQHF	TGTGCCACCAGCCCCCGAGGTGGGAATCAGCCCCAGCATTTT
many	TRBV5-1	TRBD1	TRBJ1-5	CASSWGDRGSQPQHF	TGCGCCAGCAGCTGGGGAGACAGGGGAAGTCAGCCCCAGCATTTT
-	TRBV15	-	TRBJ2-3	CATSRDFGDTQYF	TGTGCCACCAGTCGGGACTTCGGGGATACGCAGTATTTT
few	TRBV3-1	-	TRBJ2-1	CASSHRQLYNEQFF	TGTGCCAGCAGCCACCGACAGCTTTACAATGAGCAGTTCTTC
-	TRBV21-1	-	TRBJ2-1	CASSKYWGDIDHEQFF	TGTGCCAGCAGCAAATACTGGGGGGATATCGACCATGAGCAGTTCTTC
few	TRBV24-1	-	TRBJ2-3	CATSDLLTDTQYF	TGTGCCACCAGTGATTTACTCACAGATACGCAGTATTTT